This entry lists 27 T cell receptor beta chains sequenced from one sample in a study of blood T cell repertoires in COVID-19. The method was immunoSEQ multiplex PCR; TCRdb's version includes in-frame clones alone and lacks a portion of them. The sample has roughly 140,000 clones, approximately 86% seen once. Material for sequencing was PBMCs or T cells enriched from blood (not recorded which). These receptors were obtained from a woman aged 40 to 50 who had recovered from COVID-19.

The chain recombines TRBV13 with TRBJ1-1; 7 nucleotides agree with TRBD1. Germline V gene sequence: CDR1 PRHDT, CDR2 FYEKMQ (reference sequence). The CDR3 covers 14 residues. The J segment lost 7 bases and the V segment lost 0 bases, leaving 5 bases of the junction unmatched. As DNA, the CDR3 is TGTGCCAGCAGCTTAGGAAGGGACAGCTTTGAAGCTTTCTTT. It encodes CASSLGRDSFEAFF.

V and J are TRBV9 and TRBJ2-1; 14 nucleotides agree with TRBD2. J was trimmed by 8 bases and V by 5 bases; bases with no gene match: 6. The length of the CDR3 is 15 residues. Germline V gene lookup returns CDR1 SGDLS and CDR2 YYNGEE. The CDR3 reads CASSGTSGSGDEQFF. The CDR3 DNA follows: TGTGCCAGCAGTGGGACTAGCGGGAGCGGGGATGAGCAGTTCTTC. The full variable domain, with the rest looked up from reference TRBV9 and TRBJ2-1, is DSGVTQTPKHLITATGQRVTLRCSPRSGDLSVYWYQQSLDQGLQFLIQYYNGEERAKGNILERFSAQQFPDLHSELNLSSLELGDSALYFCASSGTSGSGDEQFFGPGTRLTVL.

The genes are TRBV18 and TRBJ2-5; tentative D call: TRBD2 (6 bases). The CDR3 consists of 12 residues. The germline V and J ends were trimmed by 6 bases and 3 bases, with 8 bases remaining between them. From germline, CDR1 is KGHSH and CDR2 LQKENI. The CDR3, as DNA: TGTGCCAGCTCGCCTAGCGAAGAGACCCAGTACTTC. This sequence encodes CASSPSEETQYF.

The chain joins TRBV29-1 to TRBJ2-1; the D gene is possibly TRBD2 (5 bases). V lost 7 bases to trimming and J lost 8 bases, with 12 bases between them. There are 11 residues in the CDR3. Germline V gene lookup returns CDR1 SQVTM and CDR2 ANQGSEA. The CDR3 spells CSALLGYEQFF. CDR3 sequence (DNA): TGCAGCGCTCTACTAGGGTATGAGCAGTTCTTC.

J is TRBJ1-3 and V is TRBV5-4; TRBD1 matches 12 bases. Germline lookup yields CDR1 SGHNT and CDR2 YYREEE (reference sequence). V shed 4 bases, J shed 4 bases, and the junction held 9 bases outside the gene matches. There are 17 residues in the CDR3. The CDR3 loop reads CASSRDRGQQKGNTIYF. For the CDR3, the DNA is TGTGCCAGCAGCCGGGACAGGGGGCAACAAAAAGGAAACACCATATATTTT.

The gene calls are TRBV7-6 and TRBJ1-1; TRBD1 aligns across 9 bases. This CDR3 comprises 13 residues. Looked up from germline, CDR1 is SGHVS and CDR2 is FNYEAQ. Trimming removed 5 bases from V and 11 bases from J; junction bases left unmatched: 9. CDR3 amino acids: CASSTGGQGSAFF. The CDR3 coding sequence is TGTGCCAGCAGCACAGGGGGCCAAGGTTCGGCTTTCTTT.

The chain couples TRBV11-2 to TRBJ1-5, with 10 bases that match TRBD1. The V gene end was trimmed by 5 bases and the J gene end by 6 bases; junction bases not matched to a gene: 7. Germline CDR1 and CDR2: SGHAT and FQNNGV. The CDR3 is 15 residues long. The CDR3 nucleotides read TGTGCCAGCAGCAGGGACAGGGGCGTCTTTCAGCCCCAGCATTTT. This translates into CASSRDRGVFQPQHF.

This sequence joins TRBV19 and TRBJ1-5; TRBD1 matches 7 bases. This CDR3 region has 16 residues. V was clipped by 3 bases and J by 2 bases; unmatched bases: 7. CDR1 and CDR2 from the germline V gene are LNHDA and SQIVND (reference sequence). Here the CDR3 DNA reads TGTGCCAGTAGTATTCGGAGGGGGCGAGGCAATCAGCCCCAGCATTTT. Protein sequence: CASSIRRGRGNQPQHF.

This clone was found a few times. The CDR3 sequence: CASSQDRDGYTF. Written as DNA, the CDR3 is TGTGCCAGCAGCCAGGACAGGGACGGCTACACCTTC. The V call is TRBV2, the J call TRBJ1-2, with 8 bases that match TRBD1. J lost 8 bases, V lost 6 bases, and 5 bases had no gene match. The CDR3 runs 12 residues. Germline V gene sequence: CDR1 SNHLY, CDR2 FYNNEI.

V usage is TRBV18 and J usage is TRBJ1-1; TRBD1 matches 7 bases. The CDR3 contains 16 residues. Trimming at V came to 1 base and at J to 3 bases, leaving 8 bases not matched to a gene. CDR1 and CDR2 from the germline V gene are KGHSH and LQKENI. The CDR3 here is CASSPLLRDRDTEAFF. DNA for the CDR3: TGTGCCAGCTCACCACTGCTCCGGGACAGAGACACTGAAGCTTTCTTT.

V usage is TRBV29-1 and J usage is TRBJ2-1; 9 bases are a match to TRBD2. CDR1 is SQVTM and CDR2 is ANQGSEA in the germline V gene. The CDR3 sequence is 15 residues long. V trimming: 3 bases; J trimming: 8 bases; junction bases outside the gene matches: 11. CDR3 nucleotide sequence: TGCAGCGTTGAGTTGCCTAGCGGGAATCTCGATGAGCAGTTCTTC. Its translation: CSVELPSGNLDEQFF.

The chain carries TRBV23-1 and TRBJ1-2; D might be TRBD1 (5 bases). TRBV23-1 is an ORF; its function is uncertain. The V end lost 2 bases, the J end lost 3 bases, and 10 bases lay between the germline ends. The CDR3 covers 14 residues. This chain's CDR3 is CASSQKRGDYGYTF. In DNA, the CDR3 is TGCGCCAGCAGTCAAAAACGGGGGGACTATGGCTACACCTTC.

With respect to this clone: This sample also contains other DNA sequences that code for the same CDR3. The V call is TRBV2, the J call TRBJ2-7; D uncertain. Trimming took 4 bases from V and 2 from J, leaving 3 bases between them. CDR1 SNHLY and CDR2 FYNNEI come from the germline V gene. The length of the CDR3 is 11 residues. In nucleotides, the CDR3 is TGTGCCAGCAGTGTAACCTACGAGCAGTACTTC. Protein: CASSVTYEQYF.

Written as DNA, the CDR3 is TGTGCCAGCAGTCCGACTCTCGGGCCTAGCGGGAGGGCCAGGAACACCGGGGAGCTGTTTTTT. It encodes CASSPTLGPSGRARNTGELFF. The chain carries TRBV27 and TRBJ2-2; 12 bases agree with TRBD2. V lost 5 bases, J lost 1 base, and 17 bases stayed unmatched. Germline lookup yields CDR1 MNHEY and CDR2 SMNVEV (reference sequence). The CDR3 runs to 21 residues.

This clone has more than one count but fewer than ten. This chain connects TRBV9 to TRBJ1-2; D perhaps matches TRBD1 (5 bases). Per germline, CDR1 SGDLS and CDR2 YYNGEE. There are 12 residues in the CDR3. V was trimmed by 4 bases and J by 6 bases, leaving 10 bases between them. The CDR3 sequence: CASSSRRDGYTF. The CDR3, as DNA: TGTGCCAGCAGCTCCCGCAGGGATGGCTACACCTTC.

The chain couples TRBV30 to TRBJ1-6; D possibly corresponds to TRBD1 (6 bases). Germline values: CDR1 GTSNPN, CDR2 SVGIG (reference sequence). The CDR3 has 14 residues. Deletions cut 2 bases from V and 9 bases from J, with 14 bases between. CDR3 amino acids: CAWSQTGQLSPLHF. CDR3 in DNA: TGTGCCTGGAGTCAAACAGGGCAGCTTTCACCCCTCCACTTT.

CDR3 sequence reads: CASGLGGGVEQYF. CDR3 coding DNA: TGTGCTAGTGGTTTGGGTGGAGGGGTCGAGCAGTACTTC. V gene TRBV12-5 combines with J gene TRBJ2-7; D might be TRBD2 (6 bases). CDR1 and CDR2 (germline): LGHNT, FRNRAP. This CDR3 region has 13 residues. V was pared by 1 base and J by 6 bases, with 10 bases between. Supplemented by reference TRBV12-5 and TRBJ2-7, the full variable domain reads DARVTQTPRHKVTEMGQEVTMRCQPILGHNTVFWYRQTMMQGLELLAYFRNRAPLDDSGMPKDRFSAEMPDATLATLKIQPSEPRDSAVYFCASGLGGGVEQYFGPGTRLTVT.

The rearrangement uses TRBV10-3 and TRBJ1-2; 9 bases line up with TRBD1. The V gene end was trimmed by 4 bases and the J gene end by 6 bases; junction bases not matched to a gene: 18. The germline V gene encodes CDR1 ENHRY and CDR2 SYGVKD. This CDR3 is built from 18 residues. In DNA form, the CDR3 reads TGTGCCATCAGTGTAAACCCCTGGACAGGGGCTGGGAGGGATGGCTACACCTTC. Its translation is CAISVNPWTGAGRDGYTF.

The gene calls are TRBV11-2 and TRBJ2-5, with TRBD1 matching over 8 bases. The CDR3 runs 16 residues. CDR1 and CDR2 from the germline V gene are SGHAT and FQNNGV. Unmatched junction bases numbered 9, after V lost 5 bases and J lost 1 base. CDR3 protein: CASSPRLGQGQETQYF. CDR3 coding DNA: TGTGCCAGCAGCCCCCGCCTAGGACAGGGCCAAGAGACCCAGTACTTC. The full variable domain, its missing parts supplied by reference TRBV11-2 and TRBJ2-5, is EAGVAQSPRYKIIEKRQSVAFWCNPISGHATLYWYQQILGQGPKLLIQFQNNGVVDDSQLPKDRFSAERLKGVDSTLKIQPAKLEDSAVYLCASSPRLGQGQETQYFGPGTRLLVL.

V usage is TRBV6-1 and J usage is TRBJ2-7; TRBD1 might be the D (6 bases). Germline CDR1 reads MNHNS; CDR2 reads SASEGT. The CDR3 loop spans 14 amino acids. V dropped 2 bases and J dropped 6 bases, with 14 bases sitting between them. The CDR3 loop is CASSEIPTGGEQYF. For the CDR3, the DNA is TGTGCCAGCAGTGAAATCCCGACAGGTGGCGAGCAGTACTTC.

This chain uses TRBV6-5 with TRBJ1-2, with D perhaps matching TRBD1 (5 bases). V was pared by 5 bases and J by 8 bases, with 18 bases between. Germline CDR1 and CDR2: MNHEY and SVGAGI. The CDR3 length is 14 residues. Written as DNA, the CDR3 is TGTGCCAGCAGTCCACCGTCCCAGGGTGGGGGCTACACCTTC. Translating it yields CASSPPSQGGGYTF.

This clone was found once. The V gene is TRBV5-8, the J gene TRBJ1-4, with 7 bases aligning to TRBD1. Germline-derived CDR1 and CDR2 are SGHTS and YDEGEE. Trimming cost V 3 bases and J 8 bases; bases outside gene matches: 10. This CDR3 comprises 15 residues. CDR3 loop: CASSSTGFADEKLFF. CDR3 DNA: TGTGCCAGCAGCTCGACAGGGTTCGCGGACGAAAAACTGTTTTTT.

The CDR3: CSVAGVDEQYF. The CDR3 nucleotides are TGCAGCGTAGCGGGAGTCGACGAGCAGTACTTC. The chain carries TRBV29-1 and TRBJ2-7; 8 bases fit TRBD2. Germline CDR1 reads SQVTM; CDR2 reads ANQGSEA. This CDR3 is built from 11 residues. V shed 6 bases, J shed 5 bases, and the junction held 3 bases outside the gene matches.

The chain carries TRBV11-3 and TRBJ2-5; 7 bases align to TRBD1. The CDR3 sequence is 14 residues long. Germline V gene sequence: CDR1 SGHNT, CDR2 YENEEA. V gave up 5 bases and J gave up 7 bases; unmatched junction bases: 10. The CDR3 DNA sequence: TGTGCCAGCAGCCCCGGGACAGCTGGGGGGACCCAGTACTTC. It yields the protein CASSPGTAGGTQYF.

The table lists this clone with a count of one. V is TRBV27 and J is TRBJ2-3; D remains ambiguous. Trimming removed 0 bases at V and 2 bases at J, with 3 bases between. The CDR3 extends over 13 amino acids. From germline, CDR1 is MNHEY and CDR2 SMNVEV (reference sequence). CDR3 coding DNA: TGTGCCAGCAGTTTATCCGTCACAGATACGCAGTATTTT. It specifies CASSLSVTDTQYF.

In its sample, this clone was seen once. This sequence joins TRBV29-1 and TRBJ1-1; no reliable D call. Germline CDR1 and CDR2: SQVTM and ANQGSEA. Trimming removed 0 bases at V and 6 bases at J, with 14 bases between. The CDR3 is 14 residues long. CDR3 sequence: CSVEDPLGSAEAFF. CDR3 nucleotide sequence: TGCAGCGTTGAAGATCCACTCGGGTCAGCTGAAGCTTTCTTT.

The chain has TRBV4-1 and TRBJ1-4; 9 bases map to TRBD1. The CDR3 runs to 18 residues. Trimming removed 4 bases from V and 0 bases from J; junction bases left unmatched: 9. Germline V gene sequence: CDR1 MGHRA, CDR2 YSYEKL. The CDR3 sequence is CASSRTGTGLATNEKLFF. The CDR3 bases are TGCGCCAGCAGCCGAACCGGGACAGGGTTAGCAACTAATGAAAAACTGTTTTTT.